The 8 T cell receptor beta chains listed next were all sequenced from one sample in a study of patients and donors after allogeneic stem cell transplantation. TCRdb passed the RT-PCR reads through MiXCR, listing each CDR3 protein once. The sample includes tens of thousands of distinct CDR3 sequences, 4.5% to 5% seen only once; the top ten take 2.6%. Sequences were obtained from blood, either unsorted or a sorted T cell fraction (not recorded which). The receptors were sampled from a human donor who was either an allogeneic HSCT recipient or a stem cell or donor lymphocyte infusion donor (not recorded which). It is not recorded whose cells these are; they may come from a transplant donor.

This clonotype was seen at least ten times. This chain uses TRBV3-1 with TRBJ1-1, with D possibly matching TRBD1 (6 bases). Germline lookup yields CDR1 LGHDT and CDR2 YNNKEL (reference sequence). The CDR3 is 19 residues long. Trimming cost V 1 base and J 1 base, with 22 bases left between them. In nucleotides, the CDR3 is TGTGCCAGCAGCCAAGGTCTGACAGGAAGGAGTTTGGGGAACACTGAAGCTTTCTTT. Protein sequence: CASSQGLTGRSLGNTEAFF.

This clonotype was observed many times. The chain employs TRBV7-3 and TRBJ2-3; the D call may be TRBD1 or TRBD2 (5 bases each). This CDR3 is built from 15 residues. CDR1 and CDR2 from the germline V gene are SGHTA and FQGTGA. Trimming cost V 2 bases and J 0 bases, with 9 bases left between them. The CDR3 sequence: CASSLDGTSTDTQYF. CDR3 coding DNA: TGTGCCAGCAGCTTAGATGGGACGAGCACAGATACGCAGTATTTT.

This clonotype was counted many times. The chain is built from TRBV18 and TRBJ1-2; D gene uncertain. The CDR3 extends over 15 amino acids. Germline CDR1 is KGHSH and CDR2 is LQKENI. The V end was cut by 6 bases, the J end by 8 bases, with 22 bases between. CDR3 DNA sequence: TGTGCCAGCTCCGTGGACCGGGATGGTGCTCAGGGCTACACCTTC. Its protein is CASSVDRDGAQGYTF.

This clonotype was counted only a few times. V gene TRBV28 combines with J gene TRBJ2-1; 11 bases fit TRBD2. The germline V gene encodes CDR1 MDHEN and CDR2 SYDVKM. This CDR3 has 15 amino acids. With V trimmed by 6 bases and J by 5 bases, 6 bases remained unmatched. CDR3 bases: TGTGCCAGCAGCGTAGCGGGAGGGACACACAATGAGCAGTTCTTC. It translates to CASSVAGGTHNEQFF.

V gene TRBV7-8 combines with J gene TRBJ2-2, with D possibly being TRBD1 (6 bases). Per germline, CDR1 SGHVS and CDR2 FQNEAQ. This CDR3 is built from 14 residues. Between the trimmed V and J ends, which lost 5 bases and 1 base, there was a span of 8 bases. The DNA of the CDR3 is TGTGCCAGCAGCCCGGACAGGAACACCGGGGAGCTGTTTTTT. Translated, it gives CASSPDRNTGELFF. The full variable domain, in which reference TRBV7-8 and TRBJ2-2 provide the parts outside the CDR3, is GAGVSQSPRYKVAKRGQDVALRCDPISGHVSLFWYQQALGQGPEFLTYFQNEAQLDKSGLPSDRFFAERPEGSVSTLKIQRTQQEDSAVYLCASSPDRNTGELFFGEGSRLTVL.

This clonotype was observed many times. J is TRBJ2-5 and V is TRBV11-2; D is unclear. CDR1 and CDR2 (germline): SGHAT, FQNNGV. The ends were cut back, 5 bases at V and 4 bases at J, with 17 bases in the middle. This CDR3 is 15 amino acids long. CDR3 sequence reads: CASSLLRVLGETQYF. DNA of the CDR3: TGTGCCAGCAGCCTACTACGGGTTTTAGGAGAGACCCAGTACTTC.

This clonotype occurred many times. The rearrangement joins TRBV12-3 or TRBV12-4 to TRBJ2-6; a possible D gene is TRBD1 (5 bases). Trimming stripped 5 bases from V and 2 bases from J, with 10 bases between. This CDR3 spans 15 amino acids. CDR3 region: CASSMDMTGANVLTF. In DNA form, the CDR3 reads TGTGCCAGCAGTATGGACATGACTGGGGCCAACGTCCTGACTTTC.

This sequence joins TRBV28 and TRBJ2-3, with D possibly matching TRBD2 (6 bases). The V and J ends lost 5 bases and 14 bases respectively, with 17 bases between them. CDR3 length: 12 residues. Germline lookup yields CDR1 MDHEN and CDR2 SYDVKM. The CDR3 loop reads CASSGLGGSGYF. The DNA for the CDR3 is TGTGCCAGCAGTGGGTTGGGAGGCTCAGGGTATTTT. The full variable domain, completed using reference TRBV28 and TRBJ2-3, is DVKVTQSSRYLVKRTGEKVFLECVQDMDHENMFWYRQDPGLGLRLIYFSYDVKMKEKGDIPEGYSVSREKKERFSLILESASTNQTSMYLCASSGLGGSGYFGPGTRLTVL.